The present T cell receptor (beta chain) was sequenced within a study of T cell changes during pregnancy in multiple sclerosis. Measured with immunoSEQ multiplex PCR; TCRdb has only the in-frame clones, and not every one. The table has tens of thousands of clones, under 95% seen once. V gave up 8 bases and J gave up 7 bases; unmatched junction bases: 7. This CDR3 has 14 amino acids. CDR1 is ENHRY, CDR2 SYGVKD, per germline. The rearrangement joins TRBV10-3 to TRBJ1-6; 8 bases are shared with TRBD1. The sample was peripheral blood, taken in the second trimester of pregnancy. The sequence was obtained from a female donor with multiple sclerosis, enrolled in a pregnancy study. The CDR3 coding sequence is TGTGCCATCGGGGGCAGGGGGCAAAATTCACCCCTCCACTTT. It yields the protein CAIGGRGQNSPLHF.